This T cell receptor beta chain was recovered during a study of T cell changes during pregnancy in multiple sclerosis. The table came from immunoSEQ multiplex PCR; TCRdb's copy has only in-frame clones and leaves some out. The repertoire holds over 30,000 clones, with over 75% as singletons. This CDR3 spans 14 amino acids. Trimming took 1 base from V and 2 from J; bases not matched to a gene: 1. Germline V gene data show CDR1 as SGHRS and CDR2 as YFSETQ. V usage is TRBV5-1 and J usage is TRBJ1-1, with 8 bases lining up with TRBD1. The TCR comes from a female donor with multiple sclerosis, enrolled in a pregnancy study. Sequencing was performed on CD4+ T cells from peripheral blood mononuclear cells, taken before pregnancy. The chain's CDR3 is CASSLSGGNTEAFF. The DNA for the CDR3 is TGCGCCAGCAGCTTGTCAGGGGGCAACACTGAAGCTTTCTTT.